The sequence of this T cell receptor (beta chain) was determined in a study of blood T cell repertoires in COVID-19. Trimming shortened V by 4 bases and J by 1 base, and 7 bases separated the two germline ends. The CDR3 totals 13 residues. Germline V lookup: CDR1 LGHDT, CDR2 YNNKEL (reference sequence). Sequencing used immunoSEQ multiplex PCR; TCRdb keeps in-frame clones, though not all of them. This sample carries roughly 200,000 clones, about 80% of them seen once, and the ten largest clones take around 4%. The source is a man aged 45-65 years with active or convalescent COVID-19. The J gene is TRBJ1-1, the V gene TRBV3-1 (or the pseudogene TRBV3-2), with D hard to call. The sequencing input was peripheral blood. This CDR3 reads CASSRQENTEAFF. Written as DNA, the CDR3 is TGTGCCAGCAGCCGCCAGGAGAACACTGAAGCTTTCTTT.